Sequencing of this T cell receptor (beta chain) was carried out in a study of cytotoxic CD8 clonotypes in ibrutinib-treated CLL. In the study overall: Partial responders roughly 25, complete 2; roughly twelve progressed and 14 stayed in remission by median approximately 64 months.

CDR1 is SGHNT and CDR2 is YYREEE in the germline V gene (reference sequence). V shed 4 bases and J 3 bases; nucleotides not matched to a gene: 4. The CDR3 runs to 16 residues. With respect to this clone: What it recognizes is unknown.

Profiling relied on immunoSEQ multiplex PCR, and the TCRdb table lists in-frame clones only, not all of them. This sample yields 35,000 to 55,000 clones, of which 55% to 80% are seen a single time; 9.5% to 15% belongs to the top ten. Study-wide results and limits: The clonality went up when patients responded to ibrutinib and dropped back toward baseline at progression.

Libraries of TCR beta were made from approximately 1.9 micrograms of genomic DNA that came from cryopreserved PBMCs. The sequenced sample was PBMCs, obtained after 12 months of ibrutinib treatment. This chain uses TRBV5-4 with TRBJ2-5; 15 bases match TRBD2. This clonotype was sampled from a human donor with chronic lymphocytic leukemia. CDR3 protein: CASSPGLAGGEETQYF. The DNA for the CDR3 is TGTGCCAGCAGCCCAGGACTAGCGGGGGGGGAAGAGACCCAGTACTTC.